This T cell receptor (beta chain) was captured in a study of blood T cell repertoires in COVID-19. This clone was seen a single time. CDR1 MGHRA and CDR2 YSYEKL come from the germline V gene. This CDR3 has 16 amino acids. Trimming stripped 4 bases from V and 7 bases from J, with 19 bases between. Here immunoSEQ multiplex PCR was the method, and the copy in TCRdb shows in-frame clones only, minus some. This repertoire shows hundreds of thousands of clones, under 90% found once; its top ten account for about 6%. V is TRBV4-1 and J is TRBJ1-4, with D tentatively TRBD1 (5 bases). The clonotype comes from a man in his fifties or sixties who had recovered from COVID-19. Specimen: peripheral blood. This CDR3 reads CASSLSGGLGGEKLFF. In DNA, the CDR3 is TGCGCCAGCAGCCTTTCAGGCGGGCTCGGGGGTGAAAAACTGTTTTTT.